These 20 T cell receptor beta chains were all obtained from the same sample, sequenced in a study of Ad26.COV2.S vaccination and SARS-CoV-2 variants. The treatment is: about 20 received Ad26.COV2.S at low or high dose, single or two shots; about 5 received placebo; per-sample allocation not given. Day 63 after the first injection of vaccine or placebo was the sampling time. Some clones are missing from TCRdb's copy, which holds only in-frame ones; the method was immunoSEQ multiplex PCR. This table holds some 340,000 clones, more than 70% found once. The source was peripheral blood, collected in a trial of Ad26.COV2.S vaccine versus placebo. The receptor source for this set is a person between 18 and 65 years old who received the Ad26.COV2.S COVID-19 vaccine or a placebo.

This clone was picked up a small number of times. The V gene is TRBV30, the J gene TRBJ2-7; TRBD1 or TRBD2 may be the D gene (7 bases each). The CDR3 sequence is 14 residues long. CDR1 and CDR2 from the germline V gene are GTSNPN and SVGIG (reference sequence). Between the trimmed V and J ends, which lost 3 bases and 0 bases, there was a span of 12 bases. The CDR3 DNA sequence: TGTGCCTGGAGCAGGGGGGGCACCTCCTACGAGCAGTACTTC. Encoded protein: CAWSRGGTSYEQYF.

This clone was seen more than once but under ten times. The chain carries TRBV18 and TRBJ2-1; TRBD1 might be the D (8 bases). The CDR3 is 15 amino acids. Trimming cost V 1 base and J 4 bases, with 11 bases left between them. Germline loops: CDR1 KGHSH, CDR2 LQKENI. This CDR3 is CASSPQQGGYNEQFF. In DNA, the CDR3 is TGTGCCAGCTCACCACAACAGGGGGGGTACAATGAGCAGTTCTTC. The variable domain in full, completed from reference TRBV18 and TRBJ2-1, reads NAGVMQNPRHLVRRRGQEARLRCSPMKGHSHVYWYRQLPEEGLKFMVYLQKENIIDESGMPKERFSAEFPKEGPSILRIQQVVRGDSAAYFCASSPQQGGYNEQFFGPGTRLTVL.

The chain carries TRBV27 and TRBJ2-3, with TRBD2 identical over 8 bases. V was pared by 5 bases and J by 3 bases, with 10 bases of the junction left unmatched. CDR3 length: 16 amino acids. In germline, CDR1 is MNHEY, CDR2 SMNVEV (reference sequence). The CDR3 spells CASSPSGGGRTDTQYF. The CDR3 DNA reads as TGTGCCAGCAGTCCCTCCGGGGGGGGCCGAACAGATACGCAGTATTTT.

For the CDR3, the DNA is TGTGCCAGCAGCCCCAAACAGGGGCTGAACACTGAAGCTTTCTTT. Residues: CASSPKQGLNTEAFF. The chain joins TRBV11-3 to TRBJ1-1; 7 bases are a match to TRBD1. The CDR3 length is 15 residues. V was clipped by 5 bases and J by 0 bases; unmatched bases: 6. The V gene's germline CDR1 is SGHNT and CDR2 YENEEA.

The rearrangement joins TRBV12-3 or TRBV12-4 to TRBJ2-1; 7 nucleotides align to TRBD1. V dropped 5 bases and J dropped 3; count of bases not matched to a gene: 1. The CDR3 runs to 13 residues. In DNA form, the CDR3 reads TGTGCCAGCAGTGGGACAGACTACAATGAGCAGTTCTTC. The encoded protein is CASSGTDYNEQFF.

The chain recombines TRBV5-1 with TRBJ2-4; 10 bases are shared with TRBD1. Trimming cost V 5 bases and J 8 bases; bases outside gene matches: 10. CDR3 length equals 15 residues. The V gene's germline CDR1 is SGHRS and CDR2 YFSETQ. The CDR3 is CASSPSGDRGDIQYF. The CDR3 nucleotides read TGCGCCAGCAGTCCGTCCGGGGACAGGGGTGACATTCAGTACTTC.

This chain uses TRBV15 with TRBJ1-2; D gene unclear. The V gene lost 6 bases and the J gene lost 0 bases, with 20 bases spanning the gap. The CDR3 runs 17 residues. Germline lookup yields CDR1 LNHNV and CDR2 YYDKDF (reference sequence). DNA of the CDR3: TGTGCCACCAGTCTGCCGGGCCTCCACCTCACTAACTATGGCTACACCTTC. It codes for CATSLPGLHLTNYGYTF.

The J gene is TRBJ2-3, the V gene TRBV6-2 or TRBV6-3, with D perhaps TRBD1 (6 bases). In germline, CDR1 is MNHEY, CDR2 SVGEGT. CDR3 length: 14 residues. Trimming stripped 0 bases from V and 9 bases from J, with 13 bases between. The CDR3 DNA sequence: TGTGCCAGCAGTTACTCCCCGTACAGGGCAACGCAGTATTTT. As protein: CASSYSPYRATQYF.

CDR3 residues: CASSRTRDRNTEAFF. The CDR3 bases are TGTGCCAGCAGCCGTACCCGGGACAGGAACACTGAAGCTTTCTTT. The J gene is TRBJ1-1, the V gene TRBV5-4, with 7 bases that match TRBD1. V shed 4 bases and J 1 base; nucleotides not matched to a gene: 7. Germline V gene lookup returns CDR1 SGHNT and CDR2 YYREEE (reference sequence). The CDR3 extends over 15 amino acids.

The chain couples TRBV2 to TRBJ1-4, with 7 bases fitting TRBD1. The J segment lost 8 bases and the V segment lost 6 bases, leaving 9 bases of the junction unmatched. Germline V CDR1 and CDR2: SNHLY, FYNNEI. The CDR3 is made up of 14 amino acids. CDR3 coding DNA: TGTGCCAGCAGACTTGACAGGGTGAACGAAAAACTGTTTTTT. It encodes CASRLDRVNEKLFF. Combining the CDR3 with reference TRBV2 and TRBJ1-4 gives the whole variable domain EPEVTQTPSHQVTQMGQEVILRCVPISNHLYFYWYRQILGQKVEFLVSFYNNEISEKSEIFDDQFSVERPDGSNFTLKIRSTKLEDSAMYFCASRLDRVNEKLFFGSGTQLSVL.

The rearrangement joins TRBV6-5 to TRBJ2-5; D may be TRBD2 (5 bases). V gave up 2 bases and J gave up 2 bases, with 9 bases separating them. The CDR3 is made up of 14 amino acids. Germline loops: CDR1 MNHEY, CDR2 SVGAGI. In DNA form, the CDR3 reads TGTGCCAGCAGTTACGACTACTTACAAGAGACCCAGTACTTC. It encodes CASSYDYLQETQYF.

Comments on this clone: This specimen includes other DNA sequences encoding the same CDR3. The CDR3 here is CASSQVGSPLHF. The CDR3 nucleotides read TGTGCCAGCAGCCAAGTGGGTTCACCCCTCCACTTT. The chain couples TRBV3-1 (or the pseudogene TRBV3-2) to TRBJ1-6, with D unclear. CDR1 is LGHDT and CDR2 is YNNKEL in the germline V gene (reference sequence). The V and J ends lost 1 base and 9 bases respectively, with 4 bases between them. The CDR3 consists of 12 residues.

The V gene is TRBV4-3, the J gene TRBJ1-3; no clear D. The CDR3 is 15 amino acids. CDR1 and CDR2 (germline): LGHNA, YSLEER. The V end lost 1 base, the J end lost 7 bases, and 14 bases lay between the germline ends. The CDR3 bases are TGCGCCAGCAGCCAAGCTTTGGATTCTAGTAACACCATATATTTT. This sequence encodes CASSQALDSSNTIYF.

The J gene is TRBJ1-6, the V gene TRBV27, with no clear D. Trimming took off 7 bases at V and 1 base at J, with 8 bases between the two ends. Germline V gene sequence: CDR1 MNHEY, CDR2 SMNVEV (reference sequence). CDR3 length equals 14 residues. The CDR3, as DNA: TGTGCCAGCACCTGGGGATCCTATAATTCACCCCTCCACTTT. Translation gives CASTWGSYNSPLHF.

The chain joins TRBV5-5 to TRBJ1-2; 7 bases are a match to TRBD1. Trimming at V came to 4 bases and at J to 2 bases, leaving 2 bases not matched to a gene. The CDR3 is made up of 13 amino acids. The germline gives CDR1 SGHKS, CDR2 YYEKEE (reference sequence). The CDR3 nucleotides read TGTGCCAGCAGCCAGGGGGGCAACTATGGCTACACCTTC. This sequence encodes CASSQGGNYGYTF.

This chain links TRBV7-9 with TRBJ2-5; the D call may be TRBD1 or TRBD2 (5 bases each). The germline V gene encodes CDR1 SEHNR and CDR2 FQNEAQ (reference sequence). The CDR3 runs to 15 residues. V was trimmed by 4 bases and J by 3 bases, leaving 15 bases between them. Written as DNA, the CDR3 is TGTGCCAGCAGCTCAGGACGGGGCTCCGAAGAGACCCAGTACTTC. It specifies CASSSGRGSEETQYF.

The chain recombines TRBV29-1 with TRBJ2-1, with 11 bases matching TRBD2. After removal of 3 bases from V and 1 base from J, the junction contained 2 bases not matched to a gene. From germline, CDR1 is SQVTM and CDR2 ANQGSEA. The CDR3 runs to 15 residues. Written as DNA, the CDR3 is TGCAGCGTTGATAGCGGGGGGGTTTCCTACAATGAGCAGTTCTTC. Translating gives CSVDSGGVSYNEQFF.

The table lists this clone with a count of one. The V gene is TRBV20-1, the J gene TRBJ2-7, with unresolved D. The CDR3 is 11 amino acids. With 2 bases removed from V and 6 bases from J, the gap between germline ends came to 8 bases. Per germline, CDR1 DFQATT and CDR2 SNEGSKA (reference sequence). Here the CDR3 reads CSARLRREQYF. CDR3 DNA: TGCAGTGCTAGACTCCGGCGCGAGCAGTACTTC.

This clone appeared a single time. The chain carries TRBV7-2 and TRBJ2-2; the D is unclear. Germline CDR1 reads SGHTA; CDR2 reads FQGNSA. Trimming removed 3 bases at V and 6 bases at J, with 14 bases between. CDR3 size: 15 residues. The CDR3 region has the DNA TGTGCCAGCAGCTTTGAGGTCGGGTCGTCCGGGGAGCTGTTTTTT. Translating gives CASSFEVGSSGELFF.

The V gene is TRBV18, the J gene TRBJ1-3; 9 bases are a match to TRBD1. The CDR3 covers 19 residues. Germline values: CDR1 KGHSH, CDR2 LQKENI. The J segment lost 1 base and the V segment lost 0 bases, leaving 10 bases of the junction unmatched. DNA for the CDR3: TGTGCCAGCTCACCACCAAACATGGGACAGGGCCGTTCTGGAAACACCATATATTTT. This gives the protein CASSPPNMGQGRSGNTIYF.